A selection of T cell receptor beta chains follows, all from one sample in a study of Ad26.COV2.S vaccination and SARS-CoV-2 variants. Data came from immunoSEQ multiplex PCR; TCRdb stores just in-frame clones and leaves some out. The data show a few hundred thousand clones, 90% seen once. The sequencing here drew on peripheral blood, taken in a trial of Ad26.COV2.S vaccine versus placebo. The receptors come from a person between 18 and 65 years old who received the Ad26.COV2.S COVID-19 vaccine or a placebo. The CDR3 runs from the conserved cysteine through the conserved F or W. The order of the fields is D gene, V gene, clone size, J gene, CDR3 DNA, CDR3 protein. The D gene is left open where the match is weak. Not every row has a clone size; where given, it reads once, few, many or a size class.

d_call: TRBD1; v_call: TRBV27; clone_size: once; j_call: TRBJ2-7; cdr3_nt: TGTGCCAGCAGTTTCCGGACAGGGGTTGAGCAGTACTTC; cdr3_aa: CASSFRTGVEQYF
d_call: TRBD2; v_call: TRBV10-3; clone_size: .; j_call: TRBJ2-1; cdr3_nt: TGTGCCATCAGTGGGGCTAGCGGGAGTGGGTCCTACAATGAGCAGTTCTTC; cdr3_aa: CAISGASGSGSYNEQFF
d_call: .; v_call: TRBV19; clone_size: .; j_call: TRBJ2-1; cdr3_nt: TGTGCCAGTAGCCTGAGGGGACATTCCTACAATGAGCAGTTCTTC; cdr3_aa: CASSLRGHSYNEQFF
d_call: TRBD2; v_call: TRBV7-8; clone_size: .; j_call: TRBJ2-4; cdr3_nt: TGTGCCAGCAGCACCCTGACTAGCGGGAGGGCCGGCATTCAGTACTTC; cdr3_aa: CASSTLTSGRAGIQYF
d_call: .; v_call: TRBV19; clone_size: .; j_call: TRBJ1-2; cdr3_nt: TGTGCCAGTAGTACCCTGGACAGCTATGGCTACACCTTC; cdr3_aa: CASSTLDSYGYTF
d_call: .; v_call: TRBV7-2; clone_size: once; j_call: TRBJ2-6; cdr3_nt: TGTGCCAGCAGCTTACCGAGGGCGTCTGGGGCCAACGTCCTGACTTTC; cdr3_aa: CASSLPRASGANVLTF
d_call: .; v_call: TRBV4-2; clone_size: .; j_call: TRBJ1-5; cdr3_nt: TGTGCCAGCAGCCAAGATCCCAGGGTGAATCAGCCCCAGCATTTT; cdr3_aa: CASSQDPRVNQPQHF
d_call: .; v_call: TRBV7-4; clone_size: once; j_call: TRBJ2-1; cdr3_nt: TGTGCCAGCAGCCCGAGGTTTGAGCAGTTCTTC; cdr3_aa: CASSPRFEQFF
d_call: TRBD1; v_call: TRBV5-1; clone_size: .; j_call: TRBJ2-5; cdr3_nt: TGCGCCAGCAGCTTGAGTGGGGACAGGGGCCAGACCCAGTACTTC; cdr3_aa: CASSLSGDRGQTQYF
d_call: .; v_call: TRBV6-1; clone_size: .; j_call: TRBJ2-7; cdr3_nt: TGTGCCAGCAGTGAAGTGGGGCTAGCGCCCTACGAGCAGTACTTC; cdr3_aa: CASSEVGLAPYEQYF
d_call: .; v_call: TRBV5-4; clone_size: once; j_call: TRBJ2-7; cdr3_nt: TGTGCCAGTGGAATGCCTGAGGGAGTGCAGTACTTC; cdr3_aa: CASGMPEGVQYF
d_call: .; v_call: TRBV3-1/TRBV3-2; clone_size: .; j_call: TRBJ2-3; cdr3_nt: TGTGCCAGCAGCAGCCTAGCGGATACGCAGTATTTT; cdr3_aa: CASSSLADTQYF
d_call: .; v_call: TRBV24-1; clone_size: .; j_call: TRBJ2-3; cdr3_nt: TGTGCCACCAGTGATTTGCGAGATACGCAGTATTTT; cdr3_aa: CATSDLRDTQYF
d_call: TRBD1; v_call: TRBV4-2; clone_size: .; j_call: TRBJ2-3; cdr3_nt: TGTGCCAGCAGCCAGTGGGACAGGGGAGGGGAAGATACGCAGTATTTT; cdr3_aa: CASSQWDRGGEDTQYF
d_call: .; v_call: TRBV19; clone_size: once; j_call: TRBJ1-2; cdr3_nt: TGTGCCAGTAGCCAGGCCAGGGTAACGGAAGGCTACACCTTC; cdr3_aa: CASSQARVTEGYTF
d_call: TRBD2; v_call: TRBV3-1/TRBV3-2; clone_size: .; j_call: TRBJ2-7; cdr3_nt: TGTGCCAGCAGCCAACCAACGGGGGGAGGCTACGAGCAGTACTTC; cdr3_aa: CASSQPTGGGYEQYF
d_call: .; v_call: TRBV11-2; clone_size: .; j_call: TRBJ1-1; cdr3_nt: TGTGCCAGCACCGGGGGTGGAGACGCTGAAGCTTTCTTT; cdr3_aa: CASTGGGDAEAFF
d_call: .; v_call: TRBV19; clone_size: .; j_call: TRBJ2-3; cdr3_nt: TGTGCCAGTAGTATCGGGAGACCCAGCACAGATACGCAGTATTTT; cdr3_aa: CASSIGRPSTDTQYF
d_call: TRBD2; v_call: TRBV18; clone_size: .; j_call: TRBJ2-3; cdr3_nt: TGTGCCAGCTCACCATTAGGGACTAGCGGGAGGACCGCCTTTGATACGCAGTATTTT; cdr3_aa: CASSPLGTSGRTAFDTQYF
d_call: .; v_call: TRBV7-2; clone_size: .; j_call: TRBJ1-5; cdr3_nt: TGTGCCAGCAGCCCTATGTCTAATCAGCCCCAGCATTTT; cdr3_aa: CASSPMSNQPQHF
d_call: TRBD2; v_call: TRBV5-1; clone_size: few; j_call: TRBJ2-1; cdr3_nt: TGCGCCAGCAGCCCGCGACTAGCGGGAATCAACAATGAGCAGTTCTTC; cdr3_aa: CASSPRLAGINNEQFF
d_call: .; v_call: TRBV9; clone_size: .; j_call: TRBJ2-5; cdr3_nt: TGTGCCAGCAGCGTAGATCAGGGATCGGAGACCCAGTACTTC; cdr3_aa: CASSVDQGSETQYF
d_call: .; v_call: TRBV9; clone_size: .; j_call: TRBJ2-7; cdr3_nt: TGTGCCAGCAGCGTAGTCGCGGATTCCTACGAGCAGTACTTC; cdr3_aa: CASSVVADSYEQYF
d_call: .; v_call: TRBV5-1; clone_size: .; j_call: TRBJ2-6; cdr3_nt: TGCGCCAGCAGCTTGCTTAAGACAGGAACCTCTGGGGCCAACGTCCTGACTTTC; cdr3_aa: CASSLLKTGTSGANVLTF
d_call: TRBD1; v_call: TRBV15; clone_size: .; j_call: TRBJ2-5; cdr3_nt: TGTGCCACCAGCAGCGGGGACAGATCATTGGAGACCCAGTACTTC; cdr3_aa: CATSSGDRSLETQYF
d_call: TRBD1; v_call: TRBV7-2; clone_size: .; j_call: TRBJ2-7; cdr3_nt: TGTGCCAGCAGCTTTACCGGGACAGGCACCTACGAGCAGTACTTC; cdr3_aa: CASSFTGTGTYEQYF
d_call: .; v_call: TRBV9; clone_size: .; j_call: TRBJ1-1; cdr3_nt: TGTGCCAGCAGCGTAGTCCAGGGTCAGAACACTGAAGCTTTCTTT; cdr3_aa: CASSVVQGQNTEAFF
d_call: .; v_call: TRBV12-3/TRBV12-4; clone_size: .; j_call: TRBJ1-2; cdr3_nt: TGTGCCAGCAGTTTTAACTATGGCTACACCTTC; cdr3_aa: CASSFNYGYTF
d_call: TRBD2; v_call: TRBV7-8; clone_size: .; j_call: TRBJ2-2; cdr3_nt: TGTGCCAGCAGCTCATATTGGGGGGGGACCGGGGAGCTGTTTTTT; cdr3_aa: CASSSYWGGTGELFF
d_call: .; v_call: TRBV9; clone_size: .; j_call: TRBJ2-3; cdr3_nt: TGTGCCAGCAGCGTAGGGGGTCTTAAAACAGATACGCAGTATTTT; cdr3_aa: CASSVGGLKTDTQYF
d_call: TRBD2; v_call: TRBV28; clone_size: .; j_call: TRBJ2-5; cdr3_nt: TGTGCCAGCAGTTGGACTAGCGTGGGGGAGACCCAGTACTTC; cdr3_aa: CASSWTSVGETQYF
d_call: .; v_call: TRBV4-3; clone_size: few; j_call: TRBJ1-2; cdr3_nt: TGCGCCAGCAGCCAAGACTCGGGGGGCGGGTCTGGCTACACCTTC; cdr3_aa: CASSQDSGGGSGYTF
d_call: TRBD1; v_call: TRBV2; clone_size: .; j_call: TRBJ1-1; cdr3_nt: TGTGCCAGCAGTGACCGGCAGGGGGCACACACTGAAGCTTTCTTT; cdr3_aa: CASSDRQGAHTEAFF
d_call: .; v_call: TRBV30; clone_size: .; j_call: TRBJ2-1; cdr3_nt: TGTGCCTGGAGTTACCGGGACTACAATGAGCAGTTCTTC; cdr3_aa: CAWSYRDYNEQFF
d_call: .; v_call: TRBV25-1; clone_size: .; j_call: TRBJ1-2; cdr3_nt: TGTGCCAGCAGTACCCGACAACAGAACTATGGCTACACCTTC; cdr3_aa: CASSTRQQNYGYTF
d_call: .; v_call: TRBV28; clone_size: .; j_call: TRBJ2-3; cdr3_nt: TGTGCCAGCGGAAGGGATACGCAGTATTTT; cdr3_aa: CASGRDTQYF
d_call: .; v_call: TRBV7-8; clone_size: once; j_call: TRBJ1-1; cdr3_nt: TGTGCCAGCAGCTTAAGGGGCGAGAACACTGAAGCTTTCTTT; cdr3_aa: CASSLRGENTEAFF
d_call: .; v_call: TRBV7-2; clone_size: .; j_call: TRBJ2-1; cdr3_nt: TGTGCCAGCAGTTCTATCCAGGAGCAGTTCTTC; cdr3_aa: CASSSIQEQFF
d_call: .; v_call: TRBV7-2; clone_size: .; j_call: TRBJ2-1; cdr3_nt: TGTGCCAGCAGCTCCAACAGGGTCTCCTACAATGAGCAGTTCTTC; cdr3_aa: CASSSNRVSYNEQFF
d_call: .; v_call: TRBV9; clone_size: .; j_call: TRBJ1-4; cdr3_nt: TGTGCCAGCAGCGTAGAACACAGCAAGAATGAAAAACTGTTTTTT; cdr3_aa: CASSVEHSKNEKLFF
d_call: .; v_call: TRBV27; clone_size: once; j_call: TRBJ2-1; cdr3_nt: TGTGCCAGCAGTTTATCTGGCGACTTCCACAATGAGCAGTTCTTC; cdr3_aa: CASSLSGDFHNEQFF
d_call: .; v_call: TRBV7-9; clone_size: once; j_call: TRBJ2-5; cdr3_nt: TGTGCCAGCAGCTTCAGACTACTTCAAGAGACCCAGTACTTC; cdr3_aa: CASSFRLLQETQYF
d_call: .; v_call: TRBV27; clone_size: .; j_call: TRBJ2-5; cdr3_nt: TGTGCCAGCAGTGTCCGGGAACAAGAGACCCAGTACTTC; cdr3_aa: CASSVREQETQYF
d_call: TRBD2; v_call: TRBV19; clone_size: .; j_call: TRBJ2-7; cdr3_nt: TGTGCCAGTAGTATAAGACCCCTTGGACTAGCGGAGATACCCTACGAGCAGTACTTC; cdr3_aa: CASSIRPLGLAEIPYEQYF
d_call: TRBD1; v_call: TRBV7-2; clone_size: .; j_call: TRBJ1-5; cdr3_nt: TGTGCCAGCGGGACAGGGGGCAATCAGCCCCAGCATTTT; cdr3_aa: CASGTGGNQPQHF
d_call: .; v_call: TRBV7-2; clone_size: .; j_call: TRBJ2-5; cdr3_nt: TGTGCCAGCAGCTTAGGGGGCGTCCAAGAGACCCAGTACTTC; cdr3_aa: CASSLGGVQETQYF
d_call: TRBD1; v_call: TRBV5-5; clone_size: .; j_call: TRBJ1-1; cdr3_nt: TGTGCCAGCAGCTTTGGGACAGGGGGGCCCATGAACACTGAAGCTTTCTTT; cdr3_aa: CASSFGTGGPMNTEAFF
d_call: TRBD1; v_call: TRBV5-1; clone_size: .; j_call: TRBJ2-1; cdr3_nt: TGCGCCAGCAGCTTAGGACAGGGTGGGAATGGCAATGAGCAGTTCTTC; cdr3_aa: CASSLGQGGNGNEQFF
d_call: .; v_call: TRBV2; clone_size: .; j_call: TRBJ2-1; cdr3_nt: TGTGCCAGCAGTGCGGCTAGATCTTACAATGAGCAGTTCTTC; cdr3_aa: CASSAARSYNEQFF
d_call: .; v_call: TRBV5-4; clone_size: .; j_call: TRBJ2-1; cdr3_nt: TGTGCCAGCAGCTTGCGTGGAGTACTCTACAATGAGCAGTTCTTC; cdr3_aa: CASSLRGVLYNEQFF
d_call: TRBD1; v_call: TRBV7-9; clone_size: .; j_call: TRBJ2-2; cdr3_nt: TGTGCCAGCAGCGACCCCAGGGACAGGGGGCTCGGGGAGCTGTTTTTT; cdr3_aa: CASSDPRDRGLGELFF
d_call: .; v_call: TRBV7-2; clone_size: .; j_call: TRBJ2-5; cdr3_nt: TGTGCCAGCAGCTTAGTTGTAGCTCAAGAGACCCAGTACTTC; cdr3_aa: CASSLVVAQETQYF
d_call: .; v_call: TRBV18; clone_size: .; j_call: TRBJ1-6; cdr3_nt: TGTGCCAGCTCGCCGCAGGGGTCCCGGAATTCACCCCTCCACTTT; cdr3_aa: CASSPQGSRNSPLHF